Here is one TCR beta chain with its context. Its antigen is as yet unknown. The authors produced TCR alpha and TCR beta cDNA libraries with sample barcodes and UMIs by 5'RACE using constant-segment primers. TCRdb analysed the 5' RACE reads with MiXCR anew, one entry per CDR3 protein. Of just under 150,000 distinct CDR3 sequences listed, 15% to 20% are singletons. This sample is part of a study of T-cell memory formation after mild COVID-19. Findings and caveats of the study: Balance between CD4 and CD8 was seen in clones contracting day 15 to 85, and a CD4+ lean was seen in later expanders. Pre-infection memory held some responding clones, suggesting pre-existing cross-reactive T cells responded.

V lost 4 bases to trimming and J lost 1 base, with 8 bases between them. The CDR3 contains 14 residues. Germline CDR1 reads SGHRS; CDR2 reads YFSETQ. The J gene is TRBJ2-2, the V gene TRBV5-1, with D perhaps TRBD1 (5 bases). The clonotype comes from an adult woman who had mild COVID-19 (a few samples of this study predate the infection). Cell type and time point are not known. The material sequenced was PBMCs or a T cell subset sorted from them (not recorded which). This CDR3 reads CASSTQGNTGELFF. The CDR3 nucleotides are TGCGCCAGCAGCACCCAGGGGAACACCGGGGAGCTGTTTTTT.